Below, 7 T cell receptor beta chains from the same sample are listed, as sequenced in a study of shared clonotypes between healthy human individuals. Profiled with immunoSEQ multiplex PCR; TCRdb holds only in-frame clones, not every one. The sample yields about 1 million clones, about 75% seen once. The source material was memory CD4+ T cells sorted from blood. Subset given: CD45RA-negative fraction. These receptors were obtained from a young man in good health.

The chain employs TRBV10-3 and TRBJ1-2, with no clear D. Germline loops: CDR1 ENHRY, CDR2 SYGVKD. V gave up 0 bases and J gave up 4 bases, with 6 bases separating them. This CDR3 has 13 residues. CDR3 sequence reads: CAISESDGYGYTF. The CDR3 region has the DNA TGTGCCATCAGTGAGTCGGACGGCTATGGCTACACCTTC.

This clone was seen only a few times. Other nucleotide sequences in the sample specify the same CDR3. The CDR3: CAWSVGANYGYTF. The CDR3 DNA sequence: TGTGCCTGGAGTGTTGGGGCTAACTATGGCTACACCTTC. The chain combines TRBV30 with TRBJ1-2; D is uncertain. The CDR3 has 13 residues. CDR1 and CDR2 (germline): GTSNPN, SVGIG (reference sequence). V lost 0 bases to trimming and J lost 0 bases, with 5 bases between them.

V gene TRBV7-2 combines with J gene TRBJ2-7; 7 bases fit TRBD1. Germline loops: CDR1 SGHTA, CDR2 FQGNSA. The V and J ends lost 5 bases and 7 bases, in that order; junction bases with no gene match: 11. The CDR3 is 14 residues long. CDR3: CASSLVGGTWEQYF. The CDR3 bases are TGTGCCAGCAGCCTAGTAGGGGGCACGTGGGAGCAGTACTTC.

This clone came up a few times. The CDR3 sequence is CASSSNGDSNQPQHF. CDR3 nucleotide sequence: TGCGCCAGCAGCTCTAATGGGGACTCGAATCAGCCCCAGCATTTT. The chain couples TRBV5-1 to TRBJ1-5; D perhaps matches TRBD1 (5 bases). The germline CDR1 and CDR2 sequences are SGHRS and YFSETQ. The CDR3 totals 15 residues. Trimming removed 3 bases at V and 4 bases at J, with 14 bases between. Looking up the rest from reference TRBV5-1 and TRBJ1-5 gives the full variable domain: KAGVTQTPRYLIKTRGQQVTLSCSPISGHRSVSWYQQTPGQGLQFLFEYFSETQRNKGNFPGRFSGRQFSNSRSEMNVSTLELGDSALYLCASSSNGDSNQPQHFGDGTRLSIL.

V gene TRBV10-2 combines with J gene TRBJ2-7; 8 nucleotides match TRBD1. The CDR3 spans 12 residues. The junction had 0 bases not matched to a gene; V was cut back by 6 bases and J by 2 bases. The V gene's germline CDR1 is WSHSY and CDR2 SAAADI. CDR3 sequence reads: CASRDRAYEQYF. CDR3 sequence (DNA): TGCGCCAGCAGGGACAGGGCCTACGAGCAGTACTTC.

This chain uses TRBV5-4 with TRBJ2-1, with D tentatively TRBD1 or TRBD2 (6 bases each). The CDR3 has 16 amino acids. Germline loops: CDR1 SGHNT, CDR2 YYREEE (reference sequence). V was trimmed by 4 bases and J by 1 base, leaving 15 bases between them. Here the CDR3 DNA reads TGTGCCAGCAGCCCGGATCAAGGGGGGTCCTACAATGAGCAGTTCTTC. Amino acid sequence: CASSPDQGGSYNEQFF.

The genes are TRBV21-1 and TRBJ2-5; the table's TRBD2 call for D was not verified on the DNA. TRBV21-1 represents a pseudogene. The CDR3 extends over 14 amino acids. This CDR3 is CASSATGSQETQYF. The DNA for the CDR3 is TGTGCCAGCAGCGCCACCGGGAGTCAAGAGACCCAGTACTTC.